The 24 T cell receptor beta chains given below trace back to one sample, sequenced in a study of CD8 T cells in ankylosing spondylitis. One entry per CDR3 protein results from TCRdb running MiXCR on the 5' RACE reads. The table has fewer than 25,000 distinct CDR3 sequences, approximately 13% seen once; the top ten hold less than 35%. The sequenced material came from blood. The receptors were sampled from a male donor with ankylosing spondylitis or in good health (not recorded which).

Many counts were recorded for this clonotype. The genes are TRBV7-2 and TRBJ2-7; tentatively, D is TRBD2 (5 bases). Germline V gene sequence: CDR1 SGHTA, CDR2 FQGNSA. The CDR3 covers 14 residues. V shed 3 bases and J shed 2 bases, with 11 bases lying between them. The CDR3 reads CASSLGSGPYEQYV. For the CDR3, the DNA is TGTGCCAGCAGCTTGGGCAGCGGCCCCTACGAGCAGTACGTC.

J is TRBJ2-7 and V is TRBV5-1; weak D call: TRBD1 (5 bases). Germline values: CDR1 SGHRS, CDR2 YFSETQ. The CDR3 loop spans 14 amino acids. Trimming removed 6 bases from V and 5 bases from J, with 18 bases in between. This CDR3 reads CASTLGQGMDEQYF. The CDR3 DNA is TGCGCCAGCACCCTAGGGCAGGGCATGGACGAGCAGTACTTC.

This clonotype was detected only a few times. J is TRBJ1-2 and V is TRBV29-1; D gene uncertain. The CDR3 length is 11 residues. CDR1 SQVTM and CDR2 ANQGSEA come from the germline V gene. V lost 6 bases to trimming and J lost 6 bases, with 11 bases between them. Written as DNA, the CDR3 is TGCAGCGTGGGGAAAATGGATGGCTACACCTTC. Amino acids: CSVGKMDGYTF.

This clonotype was picked up a small number of times. The V and J genes are TRBV29-1 and TRBJ1-2; possibly TRBD1 for D (5 bases). The CDR3 covers 12 residues. V was shortened by 4 bases and J by 4 bases, with 10 bases between the two germline ends. From germline, CDR1 is SQVTM and CDR2 ANQGSEA. The CDR3 protein is CSVGDEIYGYTF. The CDR3 DNA reads as TGCAGCGTTGGGGACGAAATCTATGGCTACACCTTC. Combining the CDR3 with reference TRBV29-1 and TRBJ1-2 gives the whole variable domain SAVISQKPSRDICQRGTSLTIQCQVDSQVTMMFWYRQQPGQSLTLIATANQGSEATYESGFVIDKFPISRPNLTFSTLTVSNMSPEDSSIYLCSVGDEIYGYTFGSGTRLTVV.

This clonotype was observed at least ten times. The chain couples TRBV20-1 to TRBJ1-2, with TRBD1 matching over 9 bases. Per germline, CDR1 DFQATT and CDR2 SNEGSKA (reference sequence). The CDR3 sequence is 13 residues long. J lost 5 bases, V lost 6 bases, and 7 bases had no gene match. CDR3 amino acids: CSAKPQGAYGYTF. The CDR3, as DNA: TGCAGTGCAAAACCACAGGGGGCGTATGGCTACACCTTC.

The CDR3 here is CASRVQASYEQYF. For the CDR3, the DNA is TGTGCCAGCAGGGTGCAGGCATCCTACGAGCAGTACTTC. The rearrangement uses TRBV6-1 and TRBJ2-7, with no clear D. Germline CDR1 MNHNS, CDR2 SASEGT. V shed 6 bases and J shed 1 base, with 10 bases lying between them. The CDR3 consists of 13 residues.

In this sample, this clonotype turned up a few times. This chain connects TRBV5-1 to TRBJ2-3; the D is unclear. This CDR3 has 14 amino acids. Germline lookup yields CDR1 SGHRS and CDR2 YFSETQ. Trimming left V 4 bases short and J 2 bases short, with 11 bases between. CDR3 sequence reads: CASSLYRLTDTQYF. In nucleotides, the CDR3 is TGCGCCAGCAGCCTTTACCGCCTCACAGATACGCAGTATTTT.

This clonotype was seen ten or more times. This sequence joins TRBV28 and TRBJ2-7, with D possibly matching TRBD1 (6 bases). CDR3 size: 14 residues. The germline V gene has CDR1 MDHEN and CDR2 SYDVKM. Trimming took off 7 bases at V and 4 bases at J, with 17 bases between the two ends. The DNA for the CDR3 is TGTGCCAGCACCCCCCACAGGGCACCTTACGAGCAGTACGTC. Translated, it gives CASTPHRAPYEQYV.

This chain uses TRBV2 with TRBJ1-4; 7 nucleotides align to TRBD1. This CDR3 region has 16 residues. With V trimmed by 7 bases and J by 2 bases, 10 bases remained unmatched. Germline V gene sequence: CDR1 SNHLY, CDR2 FYNNEI. Here the CDR3 DNA reads TGTGCCAGCACCCGAAGACAGGGACCGACTAATGAAAAACTGTTTTTT. Translating it yields CASTRRQGPTNEKLFF.

This clonotype has only a few counts. The chain couples TRBV20-1 to TRBJ2-3; 13 nucleotides line up with TRBD2. In germline, CDR1 is DFQATT, CDR2 SNEGSKA (reference sequence). The V gene end was trimmed by 1 base and the J gene end by 5 bases; junction bases not matched to a gene: 3. The CDR3 is 15 amino acids. The CDR3 here is CSARGTSGGRDTQYF. The CDR3 region has the DNA TGCAGTGCTAGAGGGACTAGCGGGGGCAGAGATACGCAGTATTTT.

This clonotype was seen ten or more times. The chain recombines TRBV28 with TRBJ2-5; D not resolved. V lost 2 bases and J lost 4, with 11 bases in between. From germline, CDR1 is MDHEN and CDR2 SYDVKM. This CDR3 comprises 14 residues. DNA of the CDR3: TGTGCCAGCAGTTTACTCTTAGCAGGAGAGACCCAGTACTTC. Encoded protein: CASSLLLAGETQYF.

This clonotype was counted at least ten times. The rearrangement joins TRBV12-3 or TRBV12-4 to TRBJ2-3, with 8 bases identical to TRBD1. The length of the CDR3 is 17 residues. With 4 bases clipped from V and 1 base from J, the junction kept 10 bases outside the gene matches. In nucleotides, the CDR3 is TGTGCCAGCAGTTACGCGACAGGGGTTGGGGGCACAGATACGCAGTATTTT. Amino acids: CASSYATGVGGTDTQYF.

This chain joins TRBV28 and TRBJ2-2; D is uncertain. V gave up 6 bases and J gave up 0 bases, with 8 bases separating them. CDR1 and CDR2 from the germline V gene are MDHEN and SYDVKM. The CDR3 is 14 amino acids. The CDR3 coding sequence is TGTGCCAGCAGAGGACCGCCGAACACCGGGGAGCTGTTTTTT. Translating it yields CASRGPPNTGELFF.

This clonotype appeared many times. Sequence at one end of the junction differs from germline and may be a read error. The V and J genes are TRBV30 and TRBJ2-5; no definite D call. Germline lookup yields CDR1 GTSNPN and CDR2 SVGIG (reference sequence). The length of the CDR3 is 12 residues. CDR3 coding DNA: TGTGCCTGGAGTGATACTATGGAGATCCAGTACTTC. It is translated as CAWSDTMEIQYF.

This clonotype has a handful of counts. The chain carries TRBV12-3 or TRBV12-4 and TRBJ2-7; TRBD2 aligns across 10 bases. CDR3 length equals 15 residues. The V gene end was trimmed by 5 bases and the J gene end by 2 bases; junction bases not matched to a gene: 6. The CDR3, as DNA: TGTGCCAGCAGTCTCCGGACTAGCGGCCCCTACGAGCAGTACTTC. Its protein is CASSLRTSGPYEQYF.

This clonotype was picked up a small number of times. V and J are TRBV21-1 and TRBJ2-7; the D segment call TRBD1 is taken from the table without a DNA check. TRBV21-1 represents a pseudogene. CDR3 size: 17 residues. The CDR3 DNA reads TGTGCCAGCCCAAAGTCGGGGGCCGGGGTATTTAGTTACGAGCAGTACTTC. Its translation: CASPKSGAGVFSYEQYF.

This clonotype showed up just a few times. The chain couples TRBV29-1 to TRBJ2-1, with D perhaps matching TRBD2 (6 bases). This CDR3 has 12 residues. V was cut by 4 bases and J by 7 bases, with 11 bases left in between. The germline V gene has CDR1 SQVTM and CDR2 ANQGSEA. CDR3 loop: CSVVDGGNEQFF. Written as DNA, the CDR3 is TGCAGCGTTGTTGACGGAGGGAATGAGCAGTTCTTC.

The chain is built from TRBV7-9 and TRBJ2-1, with 7 nucleotides matching TRBD2. The junction had 5 bases not matched to a gene; V was cut back by 5 bases and J by 4 bases. Germline loops: CDR1 SEHNR, CDR2 FQNEAQ (reference sequence). The CDR3 contains 14 residues. The CDR3 spells CASSTRTSYNEQFF. CDR3 DNA: TGTGCCAGCAGCACAAGGACTAGTTACAATGAGCAGTTCTTC.

V is TRBV6-1 and J is TRBJ1-2, with a possible D match to TRBD1 (5 bases). The V gene lost 1 base and the J gene lost 10 bases, with 13 bases spanning the gap. This CDR3 has 13 residues. Looked up from germline, CDR1 is MNHNS and CDR2 is SASEGT. The CDR3 DNA sequence: TGTGCCAGCAGTGAAGTCGGTACAGGTGACTACACCTTC. Protein sequence: CASSEVGTGDYTF.

This clonotype was seen many times. The chain carries TRBV20-1 and TRBJ2-7; no clear D. There are 13 residues in the CDR3. The V gene lost 0 bases and the J gene lost 2 bases, with 8 bases spanning the gap. Germline CDR1 and CDR2: DFQATT and SNEGSKA (reference sequence). Here the CDR3 reads CSARDFQAYEQYF. Written as DNA, the CDR3 is TGCAGTGCTAGAGATTTCCAGGCCTACGAGCAGTACTTC.

This clonotype was recorded a few times. V and J are TRBV12-3 or TRBV12-4 and TRBJ2-7; no clear D. The CDR3 extends over 11 amino acids. The V end was cut by 3 bases, the J end by 5 bases, with 5 bases between. The CDR3 DNA reads as TGTGCCAGCAGTTTTACTCACGAGCAGTACTTC. Its translation: CASSFTHEQYF.

The chain couples TRBV29-1 to TRBJ1-1; tentative D call: TRBD1 (5 bases). Germline V gene lookup returns CDR1 SQVTM and CDR2 ANQGSEA. Trimming cost V 3 bases and J 5 bases, with 7 bases left between them. This CDR3 has 11 amino acids. CDR3 sequence: CSVDRGTEAFF. The CDR3 bases are TGCAGCGTTGATCGGGGGACTGAAGCTTTCTTT.

This chain uses TRBV6-1 with TRBJ2-2, with D possibly being TRBD1 or TRBD2 (5 bases each). V dropped 7 bases and J dropped 4 bases, with 10 bases sitting between them. From germline, CDR1 is MNHNS and CDR2 SASEGT. The CDR3 contains 13 residues. The CDR3, as DNA: TGTGCCAGCACCAGGGCGGGCACCGGGGAGCTGTTTTTT. It specifies CASTRAGTGELFF.

This clonotype came up a few times. The chain employs TRBV12-3 or TRBV12-4 and TRBJ1-1, with a possible D match to TRBD1 (5 bases). Trimming shortened V by 2 bases and J by 8 bases, and 12 bases separated the two germline ends. CDR3 length equals 13 residues. The CDR3, as DNA: TGTGCCAGCAGTTTACTGAGGGGTGGGGAAGCTTTCTTT. Translating it yields CASSLLRGGEAFF.